Below are 5 T cell receptor beta chains sequenced from a single sample in a study of PD-1 blockade in classical Hodgkin lymphoma. The data were produced by immunoSEQ multiplex PCR, yet TCRdb's version contains in-frame clones alone and is incomplete. The sample has almost 85,000 clones; 89% are singletons. Brentuximab vedotin exposure varied among the patients, all of whom had relapsed after autologous stem cell transplantation. This specimen was peripheral blood mononuclear cells (PBMCs), taken at baseline. All receptors come from a human donor with classical Hodgkin lymphoma.

The chain carries TRBV11-2 and TRBJ1-1; 7 bases agree with TRBD1. The CDR3 consists of 14 residues. CDR1 is SGHAT and CDR2 is FQNNGV in the germline V gene. Germline trimming cut 5 bases from V and 4 bases from J; bases unmatched to any gene: 7. In nucleotides, the CDR3 is TGTGCCAGCAGCGCTCAGGGGGAGGGCACTGAAGCTTTCTTT. Residues: CASSAQGEGTEAFF.

As concerns this clone: Sequence at one end of the junction differs from germline and may be a read error. This chain uses TRBV7-7 with TRBJ1-1; TRBD1 matches 7 bases. This CDR3 is 16 amino acids long. Germline CDR1 is SSHAT and CDR2 is FNYEAQ (reference sequence). The CDR3: CASSFVDREENTEAFF. DNA for the CDR3: TGTGCTAGCAGTTTCGTCGACAGGGAGGAGAACACTGAAGCTTTCTTT.

The table lists this clone with a count of one. The V call is TRBV28, the J call TRBJ2-1; perhaps TRBD2 as D (6 bases). Deletions cut 6 bases from V and 5 bases from J, with 11 bases between. Germline V gene sequence: CDR1 MDHEN, CDR2 SYDVKM. CDR3 length: 13 residues. The CDR3 sequence is CASRGGMDNEQFF. The CDR3 DNA sequence: TGTGCCAGCAGGGGGGGTATGGACAATGAGCAGTTCTTC.

This clone has just one count. The chain carries TRBV15 and TRBJ2-7; the match to TRBD1 covers 9 bases. CDR3 length: 17 amino acids. Germline CDR1 reads LNHNV; CDR2 reads YYDKDF (reference sequence). J was trimmed by 0 bases and V by 4 bases; bases with no gene match: 10. The CDR3 here is CATSTRSGTGSSYEQYF. CDR3 nucleotide sequence: TGTGCCACCAGCACCCGCTCCGGGACAGGGAGCTCCTACGAGCAGTACTTC. Drawing the rest from reference TRBV15 and TRBJ2-7, the complete variable domain is DAMVIQNPRYQVTQFGKPVTLSCSQTLNHNVMYWYQQKSSQAPKLLFHYYDKDFNNEADTPDNFQSRRPNTSFCFLDIRSPGLGDTAMYLCATSTRSGTGSSYEQYFGPGTRLTVT.

This chain connects TRBV6-5 to TRBJ1-2; D possibly corresponds to TRBD1 (5 bases). This CDR3 has 12 residues. In germline, CDR1 is MNHEY, CDR2 SVGAGI. The V and J ends lost 5 bases and 3 bases respectively, with 7 bases between them. CDR3 region: CASSQQDYGYTF. In nucleotides, the CDR3 is TGTGCCAGCAGTCAACAGGACTATGGCTACACCTTC.